This T cell receptor (beta chain) was found in a study of cytomegalovirus exposure and HLA in healthy donors (dated by TCRdb to 2016 to 2017). As for the study more broadly: An earlier analysis of about 530 of the donors reported 250 to 300 Gb of sequence data and 117 million unique TCR beta sequences obtained from around 170 million T cells. Roughly 300 gigabases of sequencing data and 70 million to 100 million unique TCR sequences made up an early release that covered 640 HLA-typed donors. Among the roughly 370 genotyped donors, around 81% belonged to the genetic ancestry cluster associated with self-reported Caucasian donors. The study aimed to test whether signatures of past pathogen exposure could be identified by cataloging public T cell receptors. Using immunosequencing, the study profiled T cell repertoires from approximately 700 subjects and related those repertoires to cytomegalovirus serostatus. Besides the first cohort of 500 to 700 subjects, a separate validation cohort made up of about 120 different subjects was used. The study combined high-throughput TCR immunosequencing, statistical association of individual TCRs with disease status, and machine learning to predict cytomegalovirus infection status. To study patterns of TCR occurrence, a later analysis re-analyzed previously published TCR beta repertoires from just over 650 donors and added high-resolution HLA genotyping. Rather than drawing on any new phenotypic data, the later analysis identified candidate immune exposures from TCR beta sequences and the way those sequences occurred across donors. An earlier analysis of approximately 500 of the donors applied high-throughput TCR beta sequencing to assess whether each TCR beta V gene segment acted as functional or pseudogenic. Donor age, sex, ethnicity and CMV serostatus were compiled together with the repertoire data. Genome-wide SNP genotypes for about 60% of the roughly 670 donors were used in a later genetic analysis, which treated that subset as a discovery cohort. All discovery cohort repertoires had been generated on a single sequencing platform. Class I and class II HLA loci were covered by the typing at four-digit resolution. The number of typed donors differed by locus: about 629-630 for A, B, C, DRB1 and DQB1; 500 to 550 for DQA1; around 610 for DPA1; and 400 to 480 for DPB1. Roughly 5 DR-DQ haplotypes were handled as single units for association and clustering, since linkage in the cohort was strong. On average, around 240,000 unique TCR beta nucleotide sequences were sequenced per donor among 350 to 400 genotyped donors of the cohort, with about 19% of those sequences being non-productive. Results and caveats for the whole study, not just this receptor: Most CMV-associated TCR beta chains appeared to be HLA-restricted in a later analysis, and the HLA associations seemed to be driven largely by CMV exposure. Assigning TCR associations to individual alleles was difficult when HLA alleles, especially DR and DQ, strongly co-occurred. V-gene and J-gene trimming of TCR beta chains was associated with a missense DCLRE1C variant in a later genetic analysis, and the association was replicated in an independent cohort. It was suggested by the authors that the approach could potentially be generalized to other disease states and immunological phenotypes. In a later genetic analysis, fewer N-insertions in productive TCRs were reported among donors in an Asian-associated ancestry cluster than the roughly 640-donor mean. In the study, 150 to 200 TCR beta chains were listed as associated with cytomegalovirus. In both the original and validation cohorts, the classifier was reported to diagnose cytomegalovirus status with high specificity and sensitivity. An earlier analysis of approximately 590 of the donors showed that most TCR beta V segments appeared in productive rearrangements either about 87% or about 30% of the time, which broadly matched IMGT annotations. Because HLA typing was unavailable for some donors at each locus, only the typed subset was used in association tests. A further reported finding was that TCR beta sequences accurately predicted the HLA-A and HLA-B alleles for most subjects in the first cohort. According to a later analysis, parvovirus B19, influenza, CMV and Epstein-Barr virus appeared linked to several top co-occurrence clusters. The earlier analysis of about 600 of the donors excluded approximately 17 rarely observed V segments, including chromosome 9 orphons, because counts were too low. Immune exposure information for the cohort was limited to CMV serostatus. Across donors, most TCR sequences were observed very rarely, whereas some public TCRs were present in many individuals. In a later analysis, HLA-associated TCR beta chains showed more clonal expansion and lower generation probabilities than non-associated chains that were equally common. Correlated functional status among segregating V segments might reflect linkage disequilibrium, but an unknown experimental factor could not be ruled out. At a false discovery rate of 0.05, a later analysis linked 16,951 TCR beta sequences to specific HLA alleles. A few of the identified cytomegalovirus-associated TCR beta chains were confirmed in vitro to be specific for cytomegalovirus antigens. Because the 87-base-pair reads could not distinguish some IMGT-functional V segments, including TRBV6-2 and TRBV6-3, those segments were excluded. A group of highly shared sequence variants was considered likely to be a technical artifact of the sequencing pipeline. In this cohort, only TCR beta chains were sequenced, and detectable features were limited by the absence of alpha or paired-chain data. The presence/absence analyses assumed that sequencing depth was roughly uniform across donors, and that assumption may not be true. A later analysis found that TCR association rates varied across HLA loci, with DRB1 alleles showing the most associated TCRs and HLA-C alleles the fewest.

According to the germline V gene, CDR1 reads MGHRA and CDR2 reads YSYEKL. The CDR3 sequence holds 14 residues, the cysteine and phenylalanine included. Just the 42-base CDR3 DNA is kept, in frame starting at base 1. In regard to this clone: The clone's antigen remains unknown. No much larger clone is present one base from it, and per-base qualities are unavailable.

To prepare the library, the immunoSEQ multiplex PCR assay was applied. The multiplex PCR relied on a mix of 60 forward primers for TCR Vbeta segments and 13 reverse primers for TCR Jbeta segments. Amplification of the CDR3 region of rearranged TCR beta genes was performed with a multiplex PCR assay on genomic DNA. Amplified TCR beta libraries were sequenced as 87-base-pair reads on the Illumina HiSeq System. Per the original workflow: Across the 666 repertoires, a later analysis counted approximately 83 million unique TCR beta chains, about 10 million of which were shared by at least two donors. To remove PCR and sequencing errors, raw reads were error-corrected and collapsed into unique sequences using a nearest-neighbor algorithm that merged closely related sequences. V, D and J gene segments were assigned by aligning CDR3 sequences to IMGT reference sequences. For a sequence to be retained, a match of at least six nucleotides was required to both a V gene segment and a J gene segment. A rearrangement counted as productive if the CDR3 had no stop codons and remained in frame with V and J, and every other rearrangement counted as non-productive. Following IMGT convention, CDR3 was defined as the stretch from the second conserved V-encoded cysteine up to the conserved J-encoded phenylalanine. In an earlier analysis of roughly 580 of the donors, sequences lacking an unambiguous match to a single V gene segment were excluded. An earlier analysis of a few hundred of the donors classified V segments as functional when productive rearrangements were above 56.7% and as segregating when the standard deviation between donors was above 5%. A statistical classification framework was developed to diagnose cytomegalovirus status using the catalog of TCR beta chain sequences. A later analysis assigned V and J genes by comparing TCR nucleotide sequences with IMGT/GENE-DB human TR gene sequences. Using the TCRdist pipeline, a later analysis assigned CDR3 sequences along with most-parsimonious VDJ recombination scenarios. In a later analysis, each TCR beta chain was defined by its CDR3 amino acid sequence together with its V-gene family, and reads without a unique V-gene family were excluded. A later analysis removed over 500 highly shared, low-generation-probability nucleotide sequences to deal with suspected cross-contamination and a sequencing artifact. A later analysis calculated a clonal expansion index for each public chain from normalized within-repertoire ranks of inferred template counts. A later analysis computed generation probabilities with a VDJ recombination model fitted to out-of-frame rearrangements, and checked the results against IGoR. In a later analysis, TCR-TCR, TCR-HLA and TCR-CMV co-occurrence was scored with hypergeometric tests, and a repertoire-size bias correction was applied to TCR pairs. A later analysis estimated false discovery rates by permuting HLA or CMV assignments 20 times. A later analysis grouped co-occurring TCRs with DBSCAN, adding TCRdist sequence similarity when clustering within HLA-allele-positive subsets. Repertoires with fewer than 30,000 or more than 120,000 public chains were left out of co-occurrence clustering, as were five repertoires with anomalous nucleotide sharing. TCRdb carries this immuneACCESS record with in-frame sequences only. Its versions omit some clonotypes, under half of them owing to an unresolved V gene in the studies checked, with the rest unexplained. The DNA was the basis for D and trimming; V, J and clone size are from that table. The sample contains 140,000 to 150,000 clones, around four fifths of them found a single time. 2% to 2.5% of the sample goes to the ten largest clones.

The cohort was made up of under 800 healthy bone marrow donors. Cohort members were all nominally healthy when sampled, although unrecorded immune exposures were likely present. The donor was CMV seronegative and belonged to the group of several hundred seronegative cohort members. A peripheral blood sample was collected from each donor, and TCR beta sequencing was performed on peripheral blood mononuclear cells. The Qiagen DNeasy Blood Extraction Kit was used to extract genomic DNA from the blood cell samples. The source material was PBMCs. The chain uses TRBV4-1 and TRBJ2-5; 8 middle bases align to TRBD1. The DNA end is a closer match to TRBJ2-7, so the J assignment may be wrong. This receptor was obtained from a boy younger than 10 in good health and CMV-seronegative. The DNA reads TGCGCCAGCAGCCCGACAGGGGCCTTCTACGAGCAGTACTTC. Its translation reads: CASSPTGAFYEQYF.